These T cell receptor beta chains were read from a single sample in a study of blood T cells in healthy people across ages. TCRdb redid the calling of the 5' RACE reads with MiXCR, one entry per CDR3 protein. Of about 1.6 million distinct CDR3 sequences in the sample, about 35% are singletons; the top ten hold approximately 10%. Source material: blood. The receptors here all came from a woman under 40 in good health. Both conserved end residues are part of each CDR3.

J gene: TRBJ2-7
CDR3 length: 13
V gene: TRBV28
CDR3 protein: CASSTGRGYDQYF

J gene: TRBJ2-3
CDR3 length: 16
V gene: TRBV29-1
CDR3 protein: CSVEGTRAVGTDTQYF

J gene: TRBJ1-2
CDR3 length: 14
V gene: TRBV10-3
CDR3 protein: CAISDPLGRNGYTF

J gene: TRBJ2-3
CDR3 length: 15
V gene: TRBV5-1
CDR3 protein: CASRTSGGAQDTQYF

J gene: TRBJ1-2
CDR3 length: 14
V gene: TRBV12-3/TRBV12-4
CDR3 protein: CASSGEAGAYGYTF

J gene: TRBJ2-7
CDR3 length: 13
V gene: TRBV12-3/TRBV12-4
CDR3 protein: CASCNRDTYEQYF

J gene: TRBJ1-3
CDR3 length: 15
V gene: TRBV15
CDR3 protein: CATSKDGTLGNTVYF

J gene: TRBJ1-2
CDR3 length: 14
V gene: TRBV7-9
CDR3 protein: CASSPTEGWYGYTF

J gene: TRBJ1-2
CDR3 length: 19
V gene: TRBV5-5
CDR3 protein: CASSRHRPNEQGTLNGYTF

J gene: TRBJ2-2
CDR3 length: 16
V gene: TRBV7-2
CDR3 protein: CASSLSGGAHTGELFF

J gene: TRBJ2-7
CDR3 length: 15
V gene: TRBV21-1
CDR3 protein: CASSKGGDRSYEQYF

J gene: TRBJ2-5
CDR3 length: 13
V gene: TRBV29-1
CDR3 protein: CSGWTGSRETQYF

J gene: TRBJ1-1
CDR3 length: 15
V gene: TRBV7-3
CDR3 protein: CASSPTGTANTEAFF

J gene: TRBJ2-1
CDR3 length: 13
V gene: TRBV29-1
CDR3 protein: CSVEGTGGNGRFF

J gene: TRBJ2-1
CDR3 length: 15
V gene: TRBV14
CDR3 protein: CASSHRPGLENEQFF

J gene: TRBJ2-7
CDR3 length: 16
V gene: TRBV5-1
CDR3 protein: CASSKQPGQLSYEQYF

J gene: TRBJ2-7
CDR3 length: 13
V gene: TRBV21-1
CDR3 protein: CAREREVTYEQYF

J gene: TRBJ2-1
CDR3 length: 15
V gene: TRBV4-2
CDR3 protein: CASSQARTSNNEQFF

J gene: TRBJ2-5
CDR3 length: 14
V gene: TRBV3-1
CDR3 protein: CASSPTVRRETQYF

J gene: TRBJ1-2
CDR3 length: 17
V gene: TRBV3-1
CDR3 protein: CASSQEGTRTSNYGYTF

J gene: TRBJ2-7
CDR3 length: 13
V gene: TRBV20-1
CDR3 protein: CSARDRKTYEQYF

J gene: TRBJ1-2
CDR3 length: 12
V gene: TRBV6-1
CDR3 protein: CASTGDHYGYTF

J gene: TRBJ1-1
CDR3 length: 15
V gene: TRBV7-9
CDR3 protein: CASSLALKSVTEAFF

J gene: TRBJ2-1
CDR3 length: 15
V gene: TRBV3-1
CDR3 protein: CASSPHRVWGNEQFF

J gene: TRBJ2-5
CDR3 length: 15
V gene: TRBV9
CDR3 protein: CASSVGGSSSETQYF

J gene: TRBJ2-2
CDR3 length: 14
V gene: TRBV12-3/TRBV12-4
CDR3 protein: CASSYDLNTGELFF

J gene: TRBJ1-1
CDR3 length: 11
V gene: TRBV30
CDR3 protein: CAWIETFEAFF

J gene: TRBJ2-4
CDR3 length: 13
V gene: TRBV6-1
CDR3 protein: CASSGDRGTNVYF

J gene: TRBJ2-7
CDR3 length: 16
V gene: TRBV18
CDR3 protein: CASSPTATYSSYEQYF

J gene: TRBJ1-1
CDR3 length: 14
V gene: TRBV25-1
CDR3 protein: CASSDFHVNTEAFF

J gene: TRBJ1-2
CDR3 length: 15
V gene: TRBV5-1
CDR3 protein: CASSLTRTPHYGYTF

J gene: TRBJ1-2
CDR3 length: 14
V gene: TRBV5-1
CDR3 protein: CASSSETLRYGYTF

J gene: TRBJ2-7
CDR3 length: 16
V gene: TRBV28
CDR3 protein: CASGSLAGFLSYEQYF

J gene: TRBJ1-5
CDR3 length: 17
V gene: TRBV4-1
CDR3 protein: CASSQDPGGVGNQPQHF

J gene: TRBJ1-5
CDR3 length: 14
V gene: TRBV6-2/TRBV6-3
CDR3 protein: CASGPDRGSQPQHF

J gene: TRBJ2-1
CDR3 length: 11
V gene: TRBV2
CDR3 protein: CAGTVYNEQFF

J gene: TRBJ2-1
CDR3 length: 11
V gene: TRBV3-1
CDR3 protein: CASPQGNEQFF

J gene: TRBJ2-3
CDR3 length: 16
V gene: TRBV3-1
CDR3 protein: CASSQEGLAVTDTQYF

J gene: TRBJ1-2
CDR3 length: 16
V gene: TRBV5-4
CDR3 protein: CASSLSSGRANYGYTF

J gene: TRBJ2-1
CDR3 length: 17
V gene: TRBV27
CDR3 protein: CASSLSTLGSGYNEQFF

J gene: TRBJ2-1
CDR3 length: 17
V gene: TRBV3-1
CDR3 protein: CASSLGPPGGRENEQFF

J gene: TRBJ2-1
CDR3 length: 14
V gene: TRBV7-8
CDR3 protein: CASSLPQGRDEQFF